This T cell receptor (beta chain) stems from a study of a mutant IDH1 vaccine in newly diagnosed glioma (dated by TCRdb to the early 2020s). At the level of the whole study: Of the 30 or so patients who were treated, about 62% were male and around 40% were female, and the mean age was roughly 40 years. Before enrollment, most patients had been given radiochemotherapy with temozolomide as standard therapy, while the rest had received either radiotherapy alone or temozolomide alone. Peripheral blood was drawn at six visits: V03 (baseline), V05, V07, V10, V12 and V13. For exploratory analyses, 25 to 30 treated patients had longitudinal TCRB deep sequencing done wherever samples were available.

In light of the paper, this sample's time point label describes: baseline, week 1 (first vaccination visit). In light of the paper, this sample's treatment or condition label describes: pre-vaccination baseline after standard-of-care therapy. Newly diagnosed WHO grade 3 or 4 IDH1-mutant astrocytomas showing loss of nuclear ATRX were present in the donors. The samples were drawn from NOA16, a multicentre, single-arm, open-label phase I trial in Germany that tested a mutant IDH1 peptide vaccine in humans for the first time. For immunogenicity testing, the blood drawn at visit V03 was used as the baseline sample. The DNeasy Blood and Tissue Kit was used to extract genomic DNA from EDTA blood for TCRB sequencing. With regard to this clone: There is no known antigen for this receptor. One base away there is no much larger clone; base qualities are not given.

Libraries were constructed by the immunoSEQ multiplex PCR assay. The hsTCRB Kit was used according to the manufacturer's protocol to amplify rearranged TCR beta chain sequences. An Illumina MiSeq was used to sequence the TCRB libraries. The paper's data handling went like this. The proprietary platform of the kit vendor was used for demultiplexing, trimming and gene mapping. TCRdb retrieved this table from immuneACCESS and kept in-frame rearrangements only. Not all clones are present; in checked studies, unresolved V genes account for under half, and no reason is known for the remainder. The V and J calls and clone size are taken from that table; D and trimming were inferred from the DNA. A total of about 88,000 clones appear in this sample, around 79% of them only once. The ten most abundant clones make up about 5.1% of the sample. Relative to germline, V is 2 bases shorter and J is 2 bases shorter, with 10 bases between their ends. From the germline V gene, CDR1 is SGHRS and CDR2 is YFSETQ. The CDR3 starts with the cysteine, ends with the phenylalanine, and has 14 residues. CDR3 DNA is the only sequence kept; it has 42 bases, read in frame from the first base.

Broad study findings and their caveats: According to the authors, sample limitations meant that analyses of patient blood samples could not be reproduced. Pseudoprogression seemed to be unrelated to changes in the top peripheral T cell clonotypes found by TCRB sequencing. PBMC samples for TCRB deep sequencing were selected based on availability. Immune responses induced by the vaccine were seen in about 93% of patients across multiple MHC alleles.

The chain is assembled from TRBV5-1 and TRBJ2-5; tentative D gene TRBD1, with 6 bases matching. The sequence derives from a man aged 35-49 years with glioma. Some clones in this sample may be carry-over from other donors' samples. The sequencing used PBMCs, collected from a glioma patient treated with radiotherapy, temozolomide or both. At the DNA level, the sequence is TGCGCCAGCAGCTTACAGGGAGAACAAGAGACCCAGTACTTC. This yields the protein CASSLQGEQETQYF.